Below, one T cell receptor beta chain is given with its context. Its recognized antigen is unknown. Base qualities are not recorded, but no much larger clone differs from it by a single base. Libraries came from PCR. For sequencing, an Illumina HiSeq 2000 was employed. Using fastp at Q25 and MiXCR, TCRdb reprocessed the public reads and kept productive beta chains. A single entry per CDR3 protein holds the most common genes and DNA from its merged rows. In all, the sample holds 12,000 or so distinct CDR3 sequences, and around 53% of those were seen once. Jointly, the top ten make up approximately 46% of the sample. This specimen belongs to a study of tumor-infiltrating lymphocytes in oesophageal squamous cell carcinoma (dated by TCRdb to the mid-2010s). The CDR3 spans 14 residues, from the cysteine through the phenylalanine. Only the CDR3 portion is preserved as DNA: 42 bases, with reading frame beginning at the first base. CDR1 and CDR2, per the germline V gene, are SGHVS and FNYEAQ. V trim: 5 bases; J trim: 6 bases; unmatched bases: 9.

The chain is encoded by TRBV7-6 joined to TRBJ2-7; 8 middle bases align to TRBD1. This sequence was found in a female donor with esophageal squamous cell carcinoma. The sequenced sample consisted of esophageal tumor tissue. The CDR3: CASSPGQGRFEQYF. The DNA is TGTGCCAGCAGCCCCGGACAGGGAAGGTTCGAGCAGTACTTC.